The 24 T cell receptor beta chains reported below all come from one sample, sequenced in a study of T cell clonality in common variable immunodeficiency. Points from the study as a whole: Common variable immunodeficiency TCR beta sequences reportedly had fewer deletions and N-nucleotide insertions.

Which antigens these TCRs recognize remains unknown. TCRdb's table, derived via immunoSEQ multiplex PCR, lists solely in-frame clones and lacks some. The specimen has about 26,000 clones, none found just once. The specimen sequenced was peripheral blood mononuclear cells. These TCRs come from a human donor with common variable immunodeficiency.

At least ten counts were recorded for this clone. The missing CDR3 end, 3 residues past where the read stops, is filled in from the germline J gene. The chain joins TRBV7-2 to TRBJ1-4; 7 bases are a match to TRBD1. The V and J ends lost 7 bases and 0 bases, in that order; junction bases with no gene match: 5. Germline V gene lookup returns CDR1 SGHTA and CDR2 FQGNSA. The length of the CDR3 is 15 residues. CDR3 residues: CASTRDRATNEKLFF. The sequenced part of the CDR3 DNA is TGTGCCAGCACCAGAGACAGGGCAACTAATGAAAAA. Full variable domain (rest looked up from reference TRBV7-2 and TRBJ1-4): GAGVSQSPSNKVTEKGKDVELRCDPISGHTALYWYRQSLGQGLEFLIYFQGNSAPDKSGLPSDRFSAERTGGSVSTLTIQRTQQEDSAVYLCASTRDRATNEKLFFGSGTQLSVL.

This clone was seen a few times. Sequencing ends 3 residues short of the CDR3 end; the germline J gene provides the rest. This sequence joins TRBV7-9 and TRBJ2-1; perhaps D is TRBD1 or TRBD2 (5 bases each). The CDR3 extends over 12 amino acids. Trimming removed 4 bases from V and 9 bases from J, with 10 bases in between. Germline values: CDR1 SEHNR, CDR2 FQNEAQ (reference sequence). The part of the CDR3 DNA that was read is TGTGCCAGCAGCTCGGAGAGGGGTGAG. The encoded protein is CASSSERGE. The full CDR3 protein is CASSSERGEQFF.

Only a few counts were recorded for this clone. Coverage ceases 3 residues before the CDR3 finishes, and the germline J gene fills in the end. The chain links TRBV19 to TRBJ2-1, with 8 bases that match TRBD2. The CDR3 runs to 14 residues. Trimming at V came to 4 bases and at J to 6 bases, leaving 5 bases not matched to a gene. Germline CDR1 is LNHDA and CDR2 is SQIVND (reference sequence). The part of the CDR3 DNA that was read is TGTGCCAGTAGTAGGGGACTAGTTTCCAATGAG. Translated, it gives CASSRGLVSNE. The CDR3 in full is CASSRGLVSNEQFF. The full variable domain, in which reference TRBV19 and TRBJ2-1 provide the parts outside the CDR3, is DGGITQSPKYLFRKEGQNVTLSCEQNLNHDAMYWYRQDPGQGLRLIYYSQIVNDFQKGDIAEGYSVSREKKESFPLTVTSAQKNPTAFYLCASSRGLVSNEQFFGPGTRLTVL.

This clone occurred many times. The CDR3 goes on 3 residues after the read ends, and that part is filled in from the germline J gene. The chain uses TRBV13 and TRBJ2-2, with 10 nucleotides matching TRBD1. The length of the CDR3 is 15 residues. The V segment lost 4 bases and the J segment 7 bases; nucleotides outside the gene matches: 6. Looked up from germline, CDR1 is PRHDT and CDR2 is FYEKMQ (reference sequence). CDR3 in amino acids: CASSSRQGAVGELFF. CDR3 bases read: TGTGCCAGCAGCTCCAGACAGGGGGCGGTCGGGGAG.

This clone was seen a handful of times. The read stops 3 residues short of the end of the CDR3; the missing end is completed from the germline J gene. This rearrangement joins TRBV19 to TRBJ2-7, with 9 bases that match TRBD1. Per the germline V gene, CDR1 is LNHDA and CDR2 is SQIVND (reference sequence). CDR3 length equals 15 residues. The trim removed 5 bases at V and 2 bases at J, leaving 7 bases unmatched. Partial CDR3 DNA: TGTGCCAGTAGTGCCCGGACAGGGGTTCCCTACGAG. The encoded protein is CASSARTGVPYE. The whole CDR3 sequence is CASSARTGVPYEQYF. The variable domain in full, with the rest retrieved from reference TRBV19 and TRBJ2-7, is DGGITQSPKYLFRKEGQNVTLSCEQNLNHDAMYWYRQDPGQGLRLIYYSQIVNDFQKGDIAEGYSVSREKKESFPLTVTSAQKNPTAFYLCASSARTGVPYEQYFGPGTRLTVT.

Remarks on this clone: The read terminates 3 residues ahead of where the CDR3 ends, so the germline J gene completes it. The chain has TRBV2 and TRBJ2-7; 11 positions match TRBD2. J lost 5 bases, V lost 7 bases, and 4 bases had no gene match. Germline V gene lookup returns CDR1 SNHLY and CDR2 FYNNEI. CDR3 length equals 13 residues. The CDR3 here is CASILAGANEQYF. CDR3 bases read: TGTGCCAGCATACTAGCGGGAGCGAACGAG.

This clone was picked up a small number of times. Read data end 3 residues before the CDR3 end; the end is taken from the germline J gene. The chain is built from TRBV18 and TRBJ2-1; 10 bases are a match to TRBD1. The J segment lost 7 bases and the V segment lost 0 bases, leaving 6 bases of the junction unmatched. Germline-derived CDR1 and CDR2 are KGHSH and LQKENI. CDR3 length: 16 amino acids. The CDR3 region is CASSPPDRGAPNEQFF. The sequenced CDR3 bases are TGTGCCAGCTCACCACCGGACAGGGGGGCCCCTAATGAG.

This clone was observed a few times. The read gets to within 3 residues of the CDR3 end, and the germline J gene fills in the rest. This chain connects TRBV5-6 to TRBJ2-7, with 8 bases that match TRBD2. The CDR3 contains 14 residues. Germline CDR1 reads SGHDT; CDR2 reads YYEEEE. The trim removed 5 bases at V and 5 bases at J, leaving 9 bases unmatched. The CDR3 sequence: CASSFGSGENEQYF. Incomplete CDR3 DNA: TGTGCCAGCAGTTTTGGTAGCGGGGAAAACGAG.

This clone was seen repeatedly, ten times or more. Read coverage stops 3 residues before the CDR3 terminus; the germline J gene supplies the remainder. The chain employs TRBV18 and TRBJ1-1; the D gene is possibly TRBD1 (6 bases). CDR1 is KGHSH, CDR2 LQKENI, per germline. This CDR3 region has 14 residues. V was trimmed by 2 bases and J by 4 bases, leaving 11 bases between them. The covered CDR3 bases are TGTGCCAGCTCACCAGGAAGGGGGATCACTGAA. This sequence encodes CASSPGRGITE. In full, the CDR3 reads CASSPGRGITEAFF.

This clone was recorded a few times. Read coverage stops 3 residues before the CDR3 terminus; the germline J gene supplies the remainder. The chain has TRBV7-6 and TRBJ2-2; weak D call: TRBD2 (7 bases). CDR1 is SGHVS, CDR2 FNYEAQ, per germline. V was cut by 2 bases and J by 6 bases, with 10 bases left in between. CDR3 length: 14 residues. CDR3 DNA, as far as it was read: TGTGCCAGCAGCTTACGGGGGGCGGCCGGGGAG. Residues: CASSLRGAAGE. The whole CDR3 protein reads CASSLRGAAGELFF.

This clone was picked up a small number of times. Read coverage stops 3 residues before the CDR3 terminus; the germline J gene supplies the remainder. V gene TRBV2 combines with J gene TRBJ2-1, with TRBD2 matching 14 bases. This CDR3 spans 15 amino acids. Germline values: CDR1 SNHLY, CDR2 FYNNEI. With V trimmed by 3 bases and J by 9 bases, 4 bases remained unmatched. The CDR3: CASSDGTSGSPEQFF. The DNA read from the CDR3 is TGTGCCAGCAGTGATGGGACTAGCGGGAGTCCTGAG.

This clone appeared a few times. Coverage ceases 3 residues before the CDR3 finishes, and the germline J gene fills in the end. The chain couples TRBV7-2 to TRBJ2-5; D not certain. Trimming pared 6 bases from V and 6 bases from J, leaving 11 bases between. The length of the CDR3 is 12 residues. Looked up from germline, CDR1 is SGHTA and CDR2 is FQGNSA. The sequenced CDR3 bases are TGTGCCAGCAGTCAATCAAGCAAGACC. Encoded protein: CASSQSSKT. The complete CDR3 sequence is CASSQSSKTQYF.

Remarks on this clone: The read ends 3 residues before the CDR3 terminus; that terminus is restored from the germline J gene. The chain has TRBV2 and TRBJ2-1; D perhaps matches TRBD1 (6 bases). This CDR3 contains 16 residues. V was cut by 3 bases and J by 0 bases, with 12 bases left in between. In germline, CDR1 is SNHLY, CDR2 FYNNEI. This chain's CDR3 is CASSEGARYSYNEQFF. CDR3 bases read: TGTGCCAGCAGTGAGGGGGCCCGCTACTCCTACAATGAG.

This clone was picked up a small number of times. The sequence runs out 3 residues before the end of the CDR3; the remainder is reconstructed from the germline J gene. The rearrangement joins TRBV20-1 to TRBJ1-1; 7 bases are shared with TRBD1. Germline CDR1 and CDR2: DFQATT and SNEGSKA (reference sequence). V dropped 0 bases and J dropped 1; count of bases not matched to a gene: 8. CDR3 length: 16 residues. CDR3 bases read: TGCAGTGCTAGAGATTTGGTGACAGGGTCGAACACTGAA. Amino acid sequence: CSARDLVTGSNTE. The entire CDR3 protein is CSARDLVTGSNTEAFF.

This clone has a count of ten or more. The CDR3 end lies 3 residues beyond the end of the read and is filled in from the germline J gene. The chain has TRBV29-1 and TRBJ1-2, with unresolved D. The CDR3 sequence is 13 residues long. Per the germline V gene, CDR1 is SQVTM and CDR2 is ANQGSEA. Trimming took off 4 bases at V and 4 bases at J, with 13 bases between the two ends. The CDR3 loop is CSVGHGSGYGYTF. The covered CDR3 bases are TGCAGCGTTGGTCATGGGTCAGGCTATGGC.

As for this clone: The read terminates 3 residues ahead of where the CDR3 ends, so the germline J gene completes it. The V and J genes are TRBV2 and TRBJ2-6; tentative D call: TRBD2 (6 bases). Trimming removed 1 base at V and 0 bases at J, with 13 bases between. The CDR3 is 18 residues long. Per the germline V gene, CDR1 is SNHLY and CDR2 is FYNNEI. The sequenced part of the CDR3 DNA is TGTGCCAGCAGTGAAGTAGGTCGGGGGAGCTCTGGGGCCAACGTC. Its translation: CASSEVGRGSSGANV. The complete CDR3 protein is CASSEVGRGSSGANVLTF.

This clone was counted only a few times. The sequenced fragment ends 3 residues before the CDR3 boundary, so the rest is inferred from the germline J gene. This sequence joins TRBV16 and TRBJ2-3, with TRBD2 matching 7 bases. From germline, CDR1 is KGHSY and CDR2 FQNENV. With V trimmed by 4 bases and J by 4 bases, 2 bases remained unmatched. This CDR3 is built from 13 residues. CDR3 DNA, as far as it was read: TGTGCCAGCAGCCGGGGGGGAGCAGATACG. It specifies CASSRGGADT. The complete CDR3 sequence is CASSRGGADTQYF.

This clone has just a few counts. The CDR3 is cut off 3 residues early in the read; its end comes from the germline J gene. The chain couples TRBV2 to TRBJ1-4; 7 nucleotides line up with TRBD1. The trim removed 2 bases at V and 8 bases at J, leaving 5 bases unmatched. Germline-derived CDR1 and CDR2 are SNHLY and FYNNEI. This CDR3 has 14 residues. CDR3 sequence reads: CASSENPRGEKLFF. CDR3 bases read: TGTGCCAGCAGTGAAAACCCCAGGGGGGAAAAA.

Comments on this clone: The read finishes 3 residues shy of the CDR3 end, and the germline J gene is used to complete it. The J gene is TRBJ2-2, the V gene TRBV30; tentatively, D is TRBD1 (6 bases). This CDR3 is 13 amino acids long. V lost 7 bases, J lost 0 bases, and 9 bases lay in between. Germline CDR1 GTSNPN, CDR2 SVGIG (reference sequence). The CDR3 loop reads CASQGANTGELFF. Incomplete CDR3 DNA: TGTGCCTCACAGGGAGCGAACACCGGGGAG.

In its sample, this clone was seen many times. The read stops 3 residues short of the end of the CDR3; the missing end is completed from the germline J gene. V gene TRBV20-1 combines with J gene TRBJ2-7; possibly TRBD1 for D (6 bases). This CDR3 is 13 amino acids long. Germline CDR1 and CDR2: DFQATT and SNEGSKA (reference sequence). The V gene lost 6 bases and the J gene lost 3 bases, with 15 bases spanning the gap. The CDR3 is CSAQRTALYEQYF. Partial CDR3 DNA: TGCAGTGCACAGAGGACAGCTCTCTACGAG.

Concerning this clone itself: The sequence runs out 3 residues before the end of the CDR3; the remainder is reconstructed from the germline J gene. The V call is TRBV5-1, the J call TRBJ2-5, with 10 bases identical to TRBD2. Germline assignment: CDR1 SGHRS and CDR2 YFSETQ. Germline trimming cut 4 bases from V and 5 bases from J; bases unmatched to any gene: 5. The CDR3 has 14 amino acids. The CDR3 is CASSLAGASETQYF. Partial CDR3 DNA: TGCGCCAGCAGCCTAGCGGGAGCCTCGGAGACC.

A word on this clone: The sequence runs out 3 residues before the end of the CDR3; the remainder is reconstructed from the germline J gene. The chain is built from TRBV18 and TRBJ2-6; D possibly corresponds to TRBD1 (6 bases). Germline loops: CDR1 KGHSH, CDR2 LQKENI. The CDR3 extends over 15 amino acids. The V end was cut by 6 bases, the J end by 1 base, with 10 bases between. CDR3 in amino acids: CASSPGQSGANVLTF. The DNA read from the CDR3 is TGTGCCAGCTCCCCCGGACAGTCTGGGGCCAACGTC.

The sample holds a few counts of this clone. Read sequence stops 3 residues before the CDR3 end, and the germline J gene provides the missing end. V and J are TRBV7-6 and TRBJ1-3, with a weak D call TRBD1 (5 bases). This CDR3 contains 16 residues. Germline CDR1 SGHVS, CDR2 FNYEAQ. Deletions cut 5 bases from V and 2 bases from J, with 16 bases between. The covered CDR3 bases are TGTGCCAGCAGCCTAACTTCGCAGGGAACTGGAAACACC. Amino acids: CASSLTSQGTGNT. The entire CDR3 protein is CASSLTSQGTGNTIYF.

A few counts support this clone. The read falls 3 residues short of the CDR3 end, and the missing part is taken from the germline J gene. The chain combines TRBV30 with TRBJ2-3, with TRBD1 identical over 10 bases. CDR1 is GTSNPN and CDR2 is SVGIG in the germline V gene (reference sequence). The CDR3 covers 18 residues. Losses at the gene ends were 0 bases for V and 6 bases for J; bases not matched to a gene: 15. CDR3 residues: CAWSVLVGDRGDGDTQYF. The sequenced part of the CDR3 DNA is TGTGCCTGGAGTGTATTGGTTGGGGACAGGGGAGATGGGGATACG.